Below are 11 T cell receptor beta chains sequenced from a single sample in a study of T cell responses to AZD1222 COVID-19 vaccine. The table came from immunoSEQ multiplex PCR; TCRdb's copy has only in-frame clones and leaves some out. In the table there are 52,000 or so clones, 75% to 90% of which are singletons. The specimen comprised peripheral blood, sampled on day 0 of MenACWY control vaccination. These receptor sequences come from an adult in good health.

This chain joins TRBV19 and TRBJ2-5; 9 bases line up with TRBD2. This CDR3 has 14 residues. Germline V gives CDR1 LNHDA, CDR2 SQIVND (reference sequence). J gave up 5 bases and V 6 bases, and 7 bases lay outside the gene matches. For the CDR3, the DNA is TGTGCCAGTAGACCGGGACTAGCCGGGGAGACCCAGTACTTC. Its translation: CASRPGLAGETQYF.

The chain is built from TRBV5-4 and TRBJ2-7; the D call may be TRBD1 or TRBD2 (6 bases each). The CDR3 sequence is 15 residues long. V lost 5 bases and J lost 1, with 16 bases in between. The germline CDR1 and CDR2 sequences are SGHNT and YYREEE (reference sequence). The CDR3 DNA is TGTGCCAGCAGTCAAGGGGGGAGAAGGTCCTACGAGCAGTACTTC. It translates to CASSQGGRRSYEQYF.

This clone was recorded only once. The V gene is TRBV5-5, the J gene TRBJ2-7; D gene ambiguous. The CDR3 runs to 14 residues. Per germline, CDR1 SGHKS and CDR2 YYEKEE (reference sequence). Trimming shortened V by 0 bases and J by 2 bases, and 9 bases separated the two germline ends. CDR3 sequence reads: CASSLGTSTYEQYF. CDR3 bases: TGTGCCAGCAGCTTGGGTACCAGTACCTACGAGCAGTACTTC.

The chain recombines TRBV7-2 with TRBJ2-7, with TRBD2 matching 12 bases. CDR1 is SGHTA and CDR2 is FQGNSA in the germline V gene. The CDR3 has 16 amino acids. V shed 6 bases, J shed 3 bases, and the junction held 9 bases outside the gene matches. The CDR3 DNA reads as TGTGCCAGCAGACGCGGACTAGCGGGAAAGAACTACGAGCAGTACTTC. Translated, it gives CASRRGLAGKNYEQYF. Based on the CDR3 plus reference TRBV7-2 and TRBJ2-7, the full variable domain is GAGVSQSPSNKVTEKGKDVELRCDPISGHTALYWYRQSLGQGLEFLIYFQGNSAPDKSGLPSDRFSAERTGGSVSTLTIQRTQQEDSAVYLCASRRGLAGKNYEQYFGPGTRLTVT.

J is TRBJ2-7 and V is TRBV7-2; 8 bases line up with TRBD2. Germline CDR1 is SGHTA and CDR2 is FQGNSA. Trimming at V came to 1 base and at J to 2 bases, leaving 4 bases not matched to a gene. The CDR3 sequence is 15 residues long. The CDR3 DNA reads TGTGCCAGCAGCTTAGAGAACGGGAGGGCCTACGAGCAGTACTTC. This gives the protein CASSLENGRAYEQYF.

The V gene is TRBV11-1, the J gene TRBJ2-6, with D perhaps matching TRBD1 (5 bases). With 4 bases removed from V and 0 bases from J, the gap between germline ends came to 10 bases. The CDR3 contains 16 residues. Germline-derived CDR1 and CDR2 are SGHAT and FQDESV (reference sequence). The CDR3 loop is CASSSRQYSGANVLTF. The CDR3 DNA reads TGTGCCAGCAGCTCCCGACAGTACTCTGGGGCCAACGTCCTGACTTTC.

The gene calls are TRBV19 and TRBJ2-7; 7 bases line up with TRBD1. The CDR3 consists of 13 residues. Germline lookup yields CDR1 LNHDA and CDR2 SQIVND (reference sequence). Trimming at V came to 6 bases and at J to 1 base, leaving 3 bases not matched to a gene. CDR3 nucleotide sequence: TGTGCCAGTAGGACGACAGGGTCCTACGAGCAGTACTTC. Its protein product is CASRTTGSYEQYF.

This clone was seen only once. The chain combines TRBV7-9 with TRBJ2-7, with 8 bases fitting TRBD1. CDR1 is SEHNR and CDR2 is FQNEAQ in the germline V gene (reference sequence). The CDR3 length is 16 residues. V gave up 5 bases and J gave up 4 bases; unmatched junction bases: 13. The CDR3 DNA follows: TGTGCCAGCAGCCCCACCGTGCAGGGGGCATCGTACGAGCAGTACTTC. Protein sequence: CASSPTVQGASYEQYF.

The chain combines TRBV6-5 with TRBJ2-7; 8 nucleotides line up with TRBD2. The V segment lost 0 bases and the J segment 2 bases; nucleotides outside the gene matches: 3. The CDR3 runs 15 residues. Germline-derived CDR1 and CDR2 are MNHEY and SVGAGI. For the CDR3, the DNA is TGTGCCAGCAGTTACTCGACCGGGAGGGCCTACGAGCAGTACTTC. It codes for CASSYSTGRAYEQYF.

The rearrangement joins TRBV2 to TRBJ1-2; D may be TRBD1 (6 bases). Germline V gene lookup returns CDR1 SNHLY and CDR2 FYNNEI. The CDR3 extends over 12 amino acids. With 5 bases removed from V and 3 bases from J, the gap between germline ends came to 7 bases. CDR3 protein: CASSPGDYGYTF. The CDR3 nucleotides read TGTGCCAGCAGTCCAGGGGACTATGGCTACACCTTC.

The chain recombines TRBV10-3 with TRBJ2-7, with TRBD1 as a possible D gene (5 bases). Germline V gene lookup returns CDR1 ENHRY and CDR2 SYGVKD. V dropped 5 bases and J dropped 2 bases, with 19 bases sitting between them. CDR3 length: 16 residues. The CDR3 is CAISSSGNWGTYEQYF. CDR3 nucleotides: TGTGCCATCAGTTCCTCAGGGAATTGGGGTACCTACGAGCAGTACTTC.